The rows below give T cell receptor beta chains drawn from one sample of a study of blood T cells in healthy people across ages. MiXCR, applied by TCRdb to the 5' RACE reads, yields one record per CDR3 protein. Of some 1,800,000 distinct CDR3 sequences detected, approximately 39% appear once; the ten largest clones hold around 23%. The sequenced sample was blood. These receptors all come from a human donor in good health. The CDR3 runs from the conserved cysteine through the conserved F or W. A D gene is named only where the DNA matches it firmly. The size entry is marked missing in some rows and otherwise reads once, few, many or a size class.

d_call: TRBD2; v_call: TRBV7-6; j_call: TRBJ2-1; clone_size: NA; cdr3_aa: CASSLETSGGNNNEQFF; cdr3_nt: TGTGCCAGCAGCTTGGAGACTAGCGGGGGGAACAACAATGAGCAGTTCTTC
d_call: NA; v_call: TRBV20-1; j_call: TRBJ1-3; clone_size: few; cdr3_aa: CSARNGGLSSGNTIYF; cdr3_nt: TGCAGTGCGAGAAATGGGGGGCTAAGCTCTGGAAACACCATATATTTT
d_call: NA; v_call: TRBV20-1; j_call: TRBJ2-7; clone_size: NA; cdr3_aa: CSATSRTRNEQYF; cdr3_nt: TGCAGTGCTACCTCTAGGACTCGGAACGAGCAGTACTTC
d_call: NA; v_call: TRBV7-3; j_call: TRBJ2-1; clone_size: NA; cdr3_aa: CASSLSQGPLNEQFF; cdr3_nt: TGTGCCAGCAGCTTATCCCAGGGGCCTCTCAATGAGCAGTTCTTC
d_call: NA; v_call: TRBV25-1; j_call: TRBJ1-5; clone_size: few; cdr3_aa: CASSEWGPAGNQPQHF; cdr3_nt: TGTGCCAGCAGTGAATGGGGACCGGCGGGCAATCAGCCCCAGCATTTT
d_call: NA; v_call: TRBV10-3; j_call: TRBJ2-3; clone_size: NA; cdr3_aa: CATGLVPHTQYF; cdr3_nt: TGTGCCACCGGGCTGGTACCCCATACGCAGTATTTT
d_call: TRBD2; v_call: TRBV20-1; j_call: TRBJ2-7; clone_size: NA; cdr3_aa: CSATSGGSLYEQYF; cdr3_nt: TGCAGTGCGACAAGCGGGGGGTCCCTCTACGAGCAGTACTTC
d_call: TRBD1; v_call: TRBV20-1; j_call: TRBJ1-2; clone_size: few; cdr3_aa: CRASGGAYGYTF; cdr3_nt: TGCAGGGCCTCAGGGGGCGCCTATGGCTACACCTTC
d_call: NA; v_call: TRBV5-5; j_call: TRBJ1-2; clone_size: NA; cdr3_aa: CASSLEEGYTF; cdr3_nt: TGTGCCAGCAGCTTGGAGGAGGGCTACACCTTC
d_call: TRBD2; v_call: TRBV18; j_call: TRBJ2-5; clone_size: NA; cdr3_aa: CASSPFGLAEETQYF; cdr3_nt: TGTGCCAGCTCACCATTCGGACTAGCGGAAGAGACCCAGTACTTC
d_call: NA; v_call: TRBV20-1; j_call: TRBJ1-3; clone_size: NA; cdr3_aa: CSASSDAGNTIYF; cdr3_nt: TGCAGTGCTAGTTCAGACGCTGGAAACACCATATATTTT
d_call: TRBD2; v_call: TRBV25-1; j_call: TRBJ2-1; clone_size: NA; cdr3_aa: CASRGLTYEQFF; cdr3_nt: TGTGCCAGCAGGGGACTAACATATGAGCAGTTCTTC
d_call: NA; v_call: TRBV29-1; j_call: TRBJ1-2; clone_size: NA; cdr3_aa: CSVGGQEGYTF; cdr3_nt: TGCAGCGTTGGGGGCCAGGAGGGCTACACCTTC
d_call: NA; v_call: TRBV29-1; j_call: TRBJ2-5; clone_size: NA; cdr3_aa: CSVPPPGSREETQYF; cdr3_nt: TGCAGCGTTCCCCCCCCAGGCTCTCGAGAAGAGACCCAGTACTTC
d_call: NA; v_call: TRBV7-9; j_call: TRBJ1-6; clone_size: NA; cdr3_aa: CASSPSGGLQPVGSPLHF; cdr3_nt: TGTGCCAGCAGCCCCTCGGGGGGATTACAACCGGTGGGTTCACCCCTCCACTTT
d_call: NA; v_call: TRBV7-3; j_call: TRBJ2-1; clone_size: NA; cdr3_aa: CASSLLGGVSNEQFF; cdr3_nt: TGTGCCAGCAGCTTATTAGGCGGGGTTTCCAATGAGCAGTTCTTC
d_call: TRBD1; v_call: TRBV5-1; j_call: TRBJ2-5; clone_size: NA; cdr3_aa: CASSRMGTEETQYF; cdr3_nt: TGCGCCAGCAGCCGTATGGGGACAGAAGAGACCCAGTACTTC